This TCR beta chain was captured by sequencing in a study of T cell responses to AZD1222 COVID-19 vaccine. Study overall: Second-dose intervals of approximately 4 or approximately 12 weeks were pooled.

Study results and caveats: Samples come after the peak T cell response, not at day 14. Females outnumbered males among donors, who were mostly white British; clonal diversity was possibly underestimated. Among vaccine-associated CD4 TCRs, coverage spanned spike, with dominance at 160-218 and 743-854.

This clone was detected only once. Its specificity is not known. The CDR3 spans 15 residues. Trimming removed 0 bases from V and 6 bases from J; junction bases left unmatched: 4. CDR1 SGHRS and CDR2 YFSETQ come from the germline V gene. The repertoire was sequenced with immunoSEQ multiplex PCR; TCRdb's copy has only in-frame clones and lacks some. This sample has about 160,000 clones, with about 90% found just once. This chain joins TRBV5-1 and TRBJ2-2; the match to TRBD2 covers 8 bases. The sample here was peripheral blood, taken on day 0 of AZD1222 vaccination. The clonotype comes from an adult in good health. CDR3 in amino acids: CASSLGAGVAGELFF. The CDR3 DNA reads TGCGCCAGCAGCTTGGGAGCGGGGGTCGCCGGGGAGCTGTTTTTT.